This T cell receptor (beta chain) was identified in a study of cytomegalovirus exposure and HLA in healthy donors. Study results and caveats: In a later analysis, a missense DCLRE1C variant was linked to TCR beta V- and J-gene trimming. It was assumed in the presence/absence analyses that sequencing depth was roughly uniform across donors.

As regards this clone: Its specificity is unknown.

At collection, donors were nominally healthy, but unrecorded immune exposures were probable. The CDR3 runs 16 residues. Germline V lookup: CDR1 LGHNA, CDR2 YNFKEQ. V shed 0 bases, J shed 6 bases, and the junction held 11 bases outside the gene matches. Researchers ran the PCR with 60 Vbeta and 13 Jbeta primers. Profiling relied on immunoSEQ multiplex PCR, and the TCRdb table lists in-frame clones only, not all of them. Of roughly 120,000 clones in the sample, nearly 80% were seen once. The sequenced sample consisted of PBMCs. This sequence originates from a woman in her 30s in good health and CMV-seropositive. The chain joins TRBV4-2 to TRBJ2-7, with TRBD2 identical over 7 bases. Here the CDR3 DNA reads TGTGCCAGCAGCCAAGACAACAGCGGGGCAACTACCGAGCAGTACTTC. Translation: CASSQDNSGATTEQYF.